The rows below give T cell receptor beta chains drawn from one sample of a study of CD8+ T cells in alopecia areata. The method was immunoSEQ multiplex PCR; TCRdb's version includes in-frame clones alone and lacks a portion of them. The data contain under 250,000 clones, around 62% of them singletons. The sample consisted of CD4+ T cells sorted from blood, taken at week 0. The receptors come from a human donor with alopecia areata. CDR3s include the opening cysteine and the closing phenylalanine or tryptophan. The D gene is left open where the match is weak. The size field is filled for only some rows; it gives once, few, many or a size class.

j_call d_call clone_size v_call cdr3_aa cdr3_nt
TRBJ2-1 NA NA TRBV29-1 CSVSAGFIGGNEQFF TGCAGCGTTTCGGCGGGGTTCATTGGAGGCAATGAGCAGTTCTTC
TRBJ2-7 NA few TRBV7-2 CASSPPSYEQYF TGTGCCAGCAGCCCCCCAAGCTACGAGCAGTACTTC
TRBJ2-7 NA few TRBV5-4 CASSWGTDGRDEQYF TGTGCCAGCAGCTGGGGGACCGACGGTAGGGACGAGCAGTACTTC
TRBJ1-2 TRBD1 NA TRBV6-1 CASSDAGLTGVYGYTF TGTGCCAGCAGTGATGCCGGACTCACAGGGGTGTACGGCTACACCTTC
TRBJ1-4 NA few TRBV30 CAWSVRVEKLFF TGTGCCTGGAGTGTGCGAGTGGAAAAACTGTTTTTT
TRBJ2-3 NA few TRBV29-1 CSVEVRTDTQYF TGCAGCGTTGAAGTACGCACAGATACGCAGTATTTT
TRBJ2-1 NA NA TRBV29-1 CSAPGAVLGINEQFF TGCAGCGCCCCCGGGGCTGTACTGGGTATTAATGAGCAGTTCTTC
TRBJ2-7 NA NA TRBV11-1 CASSPQGSFPTYEQYF TGTGCCAGCAGTCCTCAGGGGTCCTTCCCCACCTACGAGCAGTACTTC
TRBJ2-2 NA NA TRBV29-1 CSHQGRRTGELFF TGCAGCCATCAGGGGCGTCGGACCGGGGAGCTGTTTTTT
TRBJ2-5 TRBD2 NA TRBV27 CASSSLRSLAGFEETQYF TGTGCCAGCAGTTCCCTACGGTCCCTAGCGGGGTTCGAAGAGACCCAGTACTTC
TRBJ2-5 TRBD2 NA TRBV5-4 CASSLGLAGVQETQYF TGTGCCAGCAGCTTGGGGCTAGCGGGAGTACAAGAGACCCAGTACTTC
TRBJ2-1 NA NA TRBV30 CAWTTGPEQFF TGTGCCTGGACGACGGGGCCTGAGCAGTTCTTC
TRBJ2-7 TRBD1 NA TRBV20-1 CSATTGGPQYF TGCAGTGCTACCACAGGGGGCCCGCAGTACTTC
TRBJ1-4 TRBD1 NA TRBV30 CAWKMTGGDEKLFF TGTGCCTGGAAAATGACAGGGGGCGATGAAAAACTGTTTTTT
TRBJ2-5 NA few TRBV29-1 CSGRGTETQYF TGCAGCGGCCGGGGAACAGAGACCCAGTACTTC
TRBJ2-3 TRBD1 once TRBV9 CASSVAAGGSGDTQYF TGTGCCAGCAGCGTAGCGGCAGGGGGCTCAGGGGATACGCAGTATTTT
TRBJ1-2 NA few TRBV7-9 CASSFTGPSGYTF TGTGCCAGCAGCTTCACGGGCCCCTCAGGCTACACCTTC
TRBJ1-4 NA few TRBV10-3 CAISESIFDEKLFF TGTGCCATCAGTGAGTCGATCTTCGACGAAAAACTGTTTTTT
TRBJ2-3 TRBD2 NA TRBV30 CASDGLAGDTDTQYF TGTGCCTCGGACGGACTAGCGGGGGACACAGATACGCAGTATTTT
TRBJ2-7 NA few TRBV29-1 CSGAGLGYEQYF TGCAGCGGTGCTGGACTGGGCTACGAGCAGTACTTC
TRBJ1-3 NA NA TRBV30 CAWSPGGNTIYF TGTGCCTGGAGCCCTGGCGGAAACACCATATATTTT
TRBJ2-7 TRBD2 once TRBV29-1 CSVLTQREGGYEQYF TGCAGCGTGCTCACTCAGCGGGAGGGCGGGTACGAGCAGTACTTC
TRBJ1-1 TRBD1 NA TRBV7-9 CASSLGTGWNTEAFF TGTGCCAGCAGCTTAGGGACAGGGTGGAACACTGAAGCTTTCTTT
TRBJ2-1 TRBD2 NA TRBV7-9 CASSLVPGLAGTEQFF TGTGCCAGCAGCTTAGTACCGGGACTAGCGGGAACTGAGCAGTTCTTC
TRBJ2-7 TRBD2 NA TRBV4-1 CASSQAGLAAYEQYF TGCGCCAGCAGCCAAGCAGGGCTAGCGGCCTACGAGCAGTACTTC
TRBJ1-1 NA once TRBV29-1 CSVQVGLNTEAFF TGCAGCGTTCAAGTTGGATTGAACACTGAAGCTTTCTTT
TRBJ1-1 TRBD1 few TRBV5-1 CASKLTGPNTEAFF TGCGCCAGTAAACTGACAGGGCCGAACACTGAAGCTTTCTTT
TRBJ1-5 NA NA TRBV29-1 CSGSLSLDPNQPQHF TGCAGCGGTTCTCTGAGTCTAGATCCCAATCAGCCCCAGCATTTT
TRBJ2-7 TRBD1 few TRBV5-5 CASSPRQGGFHEQYF TGTGCCAGCAGCCCCAGACAGGGTGGCTTCCACGAGCAGTACTTC
TRBJ1-2 NA NA TRBV6-6 CASMGDPVYGYTF TGTGCCAGCATGGGGGACCCAGTCTATGGCTACACCTTC